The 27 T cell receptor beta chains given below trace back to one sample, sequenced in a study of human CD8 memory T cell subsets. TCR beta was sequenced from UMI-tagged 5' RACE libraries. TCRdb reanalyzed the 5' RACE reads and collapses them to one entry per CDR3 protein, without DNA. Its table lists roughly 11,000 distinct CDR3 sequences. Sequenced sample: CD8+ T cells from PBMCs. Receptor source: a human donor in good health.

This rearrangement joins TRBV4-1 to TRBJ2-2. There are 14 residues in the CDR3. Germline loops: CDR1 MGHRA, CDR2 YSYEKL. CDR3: CASSQPTEPGELFF.

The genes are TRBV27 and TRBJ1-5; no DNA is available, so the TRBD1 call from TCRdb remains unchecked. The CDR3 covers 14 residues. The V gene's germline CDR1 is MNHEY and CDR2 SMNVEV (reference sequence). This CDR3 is CASSLRGEGQPQHF.

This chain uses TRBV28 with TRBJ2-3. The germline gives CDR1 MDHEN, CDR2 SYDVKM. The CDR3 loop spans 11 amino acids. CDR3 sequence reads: CASSTSNTQYF.

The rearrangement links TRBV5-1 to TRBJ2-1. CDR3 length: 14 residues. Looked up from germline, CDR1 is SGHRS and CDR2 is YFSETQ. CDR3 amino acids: CASAVRDSYNEQFF.

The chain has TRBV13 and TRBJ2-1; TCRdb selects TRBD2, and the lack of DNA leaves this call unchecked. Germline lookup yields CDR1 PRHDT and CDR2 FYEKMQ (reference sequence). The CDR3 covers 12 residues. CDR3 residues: CASSGLVPEQFF.

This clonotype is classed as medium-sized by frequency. The CDR3 sequence: CASSLEGGNTEAFF. V gene TRBV7-9 combines with J gene TRBJ1-1; TCRdb designates TRBD1, a call that cannot be tested without DNA. Germline CDR1 reads SEHNR; CDR2 reads FQNEAQ (reference sequence). CDR3 size: 14 residues.

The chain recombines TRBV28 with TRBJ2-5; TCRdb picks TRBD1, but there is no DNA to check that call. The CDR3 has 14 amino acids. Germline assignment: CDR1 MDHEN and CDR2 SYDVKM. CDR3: CASSFTGGRETQYF. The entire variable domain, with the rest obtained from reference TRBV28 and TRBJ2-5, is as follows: DVKVTQSSRYLVKRTGEKVFLECVQDMDHENMFWYRQDPGLGLRLIYFSYDVKMKEKGDIPEGYSVSREKKERFSLILESASTNQTSMYLCASSFTGGRETQYFGPGTRLLVL.

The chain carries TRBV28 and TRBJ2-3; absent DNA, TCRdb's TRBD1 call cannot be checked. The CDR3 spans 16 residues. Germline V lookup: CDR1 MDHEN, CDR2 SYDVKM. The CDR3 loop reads CASSLYRVTVTDTQYF.

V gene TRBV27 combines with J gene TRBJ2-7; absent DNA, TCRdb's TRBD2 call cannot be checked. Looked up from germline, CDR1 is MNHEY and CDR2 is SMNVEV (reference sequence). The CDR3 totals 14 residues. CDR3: CASSSSGEGYEQYF.

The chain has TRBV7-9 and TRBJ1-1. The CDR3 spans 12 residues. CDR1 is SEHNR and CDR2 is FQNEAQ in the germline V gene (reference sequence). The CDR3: CASSFEWAEAFF.

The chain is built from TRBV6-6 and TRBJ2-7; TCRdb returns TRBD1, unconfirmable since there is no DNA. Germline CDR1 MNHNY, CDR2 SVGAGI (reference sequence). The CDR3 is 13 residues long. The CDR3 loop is CASSLTGVHEQYF.

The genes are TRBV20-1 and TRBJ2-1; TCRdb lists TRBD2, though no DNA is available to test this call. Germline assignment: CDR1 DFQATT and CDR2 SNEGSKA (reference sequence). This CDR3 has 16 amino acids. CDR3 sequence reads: CSARAPSGRLGNEQFF.

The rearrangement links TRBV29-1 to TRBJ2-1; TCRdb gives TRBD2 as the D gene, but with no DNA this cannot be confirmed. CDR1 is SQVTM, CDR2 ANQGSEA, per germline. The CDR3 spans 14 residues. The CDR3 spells CSATGLAGHLEQFF.

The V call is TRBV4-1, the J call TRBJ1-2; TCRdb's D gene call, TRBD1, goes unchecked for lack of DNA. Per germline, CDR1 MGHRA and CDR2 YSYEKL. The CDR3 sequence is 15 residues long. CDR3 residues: CASSQGSGQFYGYTF.

CDR3: CASTLSTDTQYF. V gene TRBV12-3 or TRBV12-4 combines with J gene TRBJ2-3; absent DNA, TCRdb's TRBD2 call cannot be checked. The CDR3 has 12 amino acids.

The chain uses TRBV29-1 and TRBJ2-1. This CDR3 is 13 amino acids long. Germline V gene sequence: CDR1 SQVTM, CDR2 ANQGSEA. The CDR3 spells CSVEALDYNEQFF.

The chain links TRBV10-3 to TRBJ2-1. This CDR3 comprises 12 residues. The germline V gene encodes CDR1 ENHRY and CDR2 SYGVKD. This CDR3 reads CAISDYNNEQFF.

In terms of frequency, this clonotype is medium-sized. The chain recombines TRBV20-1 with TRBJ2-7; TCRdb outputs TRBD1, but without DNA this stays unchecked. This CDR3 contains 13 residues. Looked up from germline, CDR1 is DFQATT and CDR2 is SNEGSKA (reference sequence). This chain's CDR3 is CSARRQGAHEQYF.

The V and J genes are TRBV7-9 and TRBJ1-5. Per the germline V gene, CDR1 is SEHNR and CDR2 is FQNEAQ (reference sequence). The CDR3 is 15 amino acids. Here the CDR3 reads CASSLGGLSKQPQHF.

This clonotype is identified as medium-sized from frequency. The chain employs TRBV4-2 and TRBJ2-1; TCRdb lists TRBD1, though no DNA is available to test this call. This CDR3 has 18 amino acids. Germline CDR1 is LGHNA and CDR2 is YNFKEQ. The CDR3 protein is CASSQEGVRESSYNEQFF.

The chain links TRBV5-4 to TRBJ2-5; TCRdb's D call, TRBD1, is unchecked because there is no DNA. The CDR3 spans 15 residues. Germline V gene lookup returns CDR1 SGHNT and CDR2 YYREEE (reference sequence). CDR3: CASSFLGTGQETQYF.

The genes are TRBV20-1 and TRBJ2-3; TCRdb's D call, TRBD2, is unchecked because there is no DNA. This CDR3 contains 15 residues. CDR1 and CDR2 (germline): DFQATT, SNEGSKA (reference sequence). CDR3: CSARTLSGGTDTQYF.

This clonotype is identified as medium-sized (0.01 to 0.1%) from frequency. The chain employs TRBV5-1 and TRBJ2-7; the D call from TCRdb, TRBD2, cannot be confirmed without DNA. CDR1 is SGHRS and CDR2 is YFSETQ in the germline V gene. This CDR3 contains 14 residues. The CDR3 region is CASSLVGPIYEQYF.

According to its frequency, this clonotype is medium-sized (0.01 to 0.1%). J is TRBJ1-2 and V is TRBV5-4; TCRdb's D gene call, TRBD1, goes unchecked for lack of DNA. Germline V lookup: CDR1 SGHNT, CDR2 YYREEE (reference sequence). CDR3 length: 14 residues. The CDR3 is CASSLSGTRYGYTF.

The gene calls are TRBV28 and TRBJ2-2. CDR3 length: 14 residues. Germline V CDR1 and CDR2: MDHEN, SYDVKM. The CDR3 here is CASSPTLRTGELFF.

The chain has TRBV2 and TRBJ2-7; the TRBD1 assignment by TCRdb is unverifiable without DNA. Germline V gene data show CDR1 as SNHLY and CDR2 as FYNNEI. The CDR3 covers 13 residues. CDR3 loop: CASSGDAGYEQYF.

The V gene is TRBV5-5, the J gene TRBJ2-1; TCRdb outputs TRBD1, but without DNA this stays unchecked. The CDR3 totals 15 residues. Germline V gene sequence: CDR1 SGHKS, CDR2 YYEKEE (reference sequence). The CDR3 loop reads CASSFEGASYNEQFF.